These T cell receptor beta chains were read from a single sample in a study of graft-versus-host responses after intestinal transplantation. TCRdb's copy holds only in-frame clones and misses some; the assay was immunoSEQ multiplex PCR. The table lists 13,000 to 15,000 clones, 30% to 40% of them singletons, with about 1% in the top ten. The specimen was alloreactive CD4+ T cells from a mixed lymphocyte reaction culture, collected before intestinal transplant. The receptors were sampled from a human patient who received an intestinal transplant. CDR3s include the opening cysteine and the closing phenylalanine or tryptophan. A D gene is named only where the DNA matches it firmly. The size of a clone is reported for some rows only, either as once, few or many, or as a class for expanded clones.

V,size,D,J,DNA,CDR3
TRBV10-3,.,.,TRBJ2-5,TGTGCCATCTCCAAGGGGGGGGTCTTCCCAGAGACCCAGTACTTC,CAISKGGVFPETQYF
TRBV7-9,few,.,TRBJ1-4,TGTGCCAGCAGCTTAGGGGCCACTAATGAAAAACTGTTTTTT,CASSLGATNEKLFF
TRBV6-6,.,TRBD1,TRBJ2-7,TGTGCCAGCCGGGGGACAGGGAACGAGCAGTACTTC,CASRGTGNEQYF
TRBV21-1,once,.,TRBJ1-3,TGTGCCAGCAGCAAAGACATGATCTCAGTCTCTGGAAACACCATATATTTT,CASSKDMISVSGNTIYF
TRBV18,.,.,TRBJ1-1,TGTGCCAGCTCACCTGTCAGGGACATAAGCGCTGAAGCTTTCTTT,CASSPVRDISAEAFF
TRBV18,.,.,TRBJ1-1,TGTGCCAGCTCCAGGGCCGGTACGAACACTGAAGCTTTCTTT,CASSRAGTNTEAFF
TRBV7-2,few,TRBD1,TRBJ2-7,TGTGCCAGCAGCTTGGGACAGGCTTTTTCCTACGAGCAGTACTTC,CASSLGQAFSYEQYF
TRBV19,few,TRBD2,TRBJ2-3,TGTGCCAGTAGTACGACTAGCGGAAGCACAGATACGCAGTATTTT,CASSTTSGSTDTQYF
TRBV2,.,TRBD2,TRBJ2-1,TGTGCCAGCAGTACGAGCGGGGGGGCCTCCTACAATGAGCAGTTCTTC,CASSTSGGASYNEQFF
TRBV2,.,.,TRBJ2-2,TGTGCCAGCAGTGAAGCTCGGGTTAACACCGGGGAGCTGTTTTTT,CASSEARVNTGELFF
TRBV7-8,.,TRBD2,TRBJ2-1,TGTGCCAGCAGGCTAGCGGGTTACAATGAGCAGTTCTTC,CASRLAGYNEQFF
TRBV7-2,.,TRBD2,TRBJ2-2,TGTGCCAGCAGCTTAGATTTTGCTAGCGGGGGCCTGAACACCGGGGAGCTGTTTTTT,CASSLDFASGGLNTGELFF
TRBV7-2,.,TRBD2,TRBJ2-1,TGTGCCAGCACCTCCGGTGGGGGGGTCCCTCACAATGAGCAGTTCTTC,CASTSGGGVPHNEQFF
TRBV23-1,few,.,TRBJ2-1,TGTCAAACTAGCAGCTCCTACAATGAGCAGTTCTTC,CQTSSSYNEQFF
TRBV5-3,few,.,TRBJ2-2,TGTGCCAGAAGCATTTACGGGGGAACCACCGGGGAGCTGTTTTTT,CARSIYGGTTGELFF
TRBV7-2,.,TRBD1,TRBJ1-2,TGTGCCAGCAGCTTAGCGGGGACCGGGACAGGATCCTATGGCTACACCTTC,CASSLAGTGTGSYGYTF
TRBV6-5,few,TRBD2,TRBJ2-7,TGTGCCAGCAGGCGGACTAGCGGGGGGGCCTACGAGCAGTACTTC,CASRRTSGGAYEQYF
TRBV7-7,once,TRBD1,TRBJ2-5,TGTGCCAGCAGCCATACCGGGACAGGGTTGAACTTC,CASSHTGTGLNF
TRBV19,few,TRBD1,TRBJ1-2,TGTGCCAGTAGTATCGGCGACAGGGGTAACTATGGCTACACCTTC,CASSIGDRGNYGYTF
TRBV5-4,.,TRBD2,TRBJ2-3,TGTGCCAGCAGCTTCAGACTAGCGGGGGGTAGCACAGATACGCAGTATTTT,CASSFRLAGGSTDTQYF
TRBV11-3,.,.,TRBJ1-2,TGTGCCAGCAGCAATCGGCTCGGGACAAGGGACGCCTATGGCTACACCTTC,CASSNRLGTRDAYGYTF
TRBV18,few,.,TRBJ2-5,TGTGCCAGCTCAAGGCGGGGTGGACAAGAGACCCAGTACTTC,CASSRRGGQETQYF
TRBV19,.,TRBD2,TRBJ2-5,TGTGCCAGTAGTCCTTCTAGGACTAGCGGGGCATTACAAGAGACCCAGTACTTC,CASSPSRTSGALQETQYF
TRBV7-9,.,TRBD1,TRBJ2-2,TGTGCCAGCAGCTGGACCGGGACAGCCTATTCGGGCGGGGAGCTGTTTTTT,CASSWTGTAYSGGELFF
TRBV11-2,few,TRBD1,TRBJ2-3,TGTGCCAGCAGCTTAAGGCACCCCGCAAGGGGGCTTGCAGATACGCAGTATTTT,CASSLRHPARGLADTQYF
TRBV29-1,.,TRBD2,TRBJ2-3,TGCAGCGTTGAACAGGTGGGACTAGCGGGGGGGCAACAAGATACGCAGTATTTT,CSVEQVGLAGGQQDTQYF